One sample yielded the 13 T cell receptor beta chains listed below, sequenced in a study of T cell clones after liver transplantation. Libraries were prepared by immunoSEQ multiplex PCR; TCRdb keeps only in-frame clonotypes and omits some of them. The sample has about 78,000 clones; about four fifths are singletons. The source was CD4+ T cells from blood, collected before liver transplant. The receptors come from a human donor who received a liver transplant.

On this clone itself: The junction shows a germline mismatch at one end, possibly a read error. The J gene is TRBJ2-7, the V gene TRBV20-1; D is possibly TRBD1 or TRBD2 (6 bases each). The CDR3 runs to 11 residues. CDR1 is DFQATT and CDR2 is SNEGSKA in the germline V gene (reference sequence). The CDR3 region is CSAEGGRAANF. The CDR3, as DNA: TGCAGTGCTGAGGGGGGCCGGGCGGCGAACTTC.

J is TRBJ2-7 and V is TRBV6-1; 8 bases are shared with TRBD1. Germline V CDR1 and CDR2: MNHNS, SASEGT. The CDR3 sequence is 14 residues long. V lost 6 bases, J lost 0 bases, and 4 bases stayed unmatched. This CDR3 is CASSLDRASYEQYF. CDR3 nucleotide sequence: TGTGCCAGCAGCCTGGACAGGGCCTCCTACGAGCAGTACTTC.

The DNA of the CDR3 is TGTGCCAGCCCTACAGGGGGCCCCACTGAAGCTTTCTTT. Amino acid sequence: CASPTGGPTEAFF. The chain links TRBV27 to TRBJ1-1, with 9 positions matching TRBD1. Trimming took 8 bases from V and 4 from J; bases not matched to a gene: 5. There are 13 residues in the CDR3. Looked up from germline, CDR1 is MNHEY and CDR2 is SMNVEV (reference sequence).

The V and J genes are TRBV7-8 and TRBJ1-1; D is uncertain. The CDR3 sequence is 16 residues long. Germline values: CDR1 SGHVS, CDR2 FQNEAQ. V was clipped by 2 bases and J by 1 base, with 14 bases between them. The CDR3 sequence is CASSLTRLAKNTEAFF. The CDR3 DNA follows: TGTGCCAGCAGCTTAACCAGATTGGCGAAGAACACTGAAGCTTTCTTT.

Here the CDR3 DNA reads TGCGCCAGCAGCTTGTCGCTGACTAGGGTGGGCAATGAGCAGTTCTTC. It encodes CASSLSLTRVGNEQFF. V gene TRBV5-1 combines with J gene TRBJ2-1, with D possibly being TRBD2 (6 bases). CDR3 length equals 16 residues. The germline CDR1 and CDR2 sequences are SGHRS and YFSETQ. V shed 1 base and J shed 6 bases, with 17 bases lying between them.

The rearrangement links TRBV7-2 to TRBJ2-1; no definite D call. This CDR3 is built from 16 residues. V shed 6 bases and J shed 0 bases, with 15 bases lying between them. The germline V gene has CDR1 SGHTA and CDR2 FQGNSA. The CDR3 nucleotides read TGTGCCAGCAGTCGCGACTTTGCCGCCTCCTACAATGAGCAGTTCTTC. Translation: CASSRDFAASYNEQFF.

For the CDR3, the DNA is TGCGCCAGCAGCCAAGTAGTCGGACTAGCGGGAGGCCAGAAGTTCTTC. Its translation is CASSQVVGLAGGQKFF. This chain links TRBV4-1 with TRBJ2-1; 14 bases are shared with TRBD2. With 1 base clipped from V and 14 bases from J, the junction kept 10 bases outside the gene matches. Germline V gives CDR1 MGHRA, CDR2 YSYEKL. This CDR3 contains 16 residues.

The chain recombines TRBV6-6 with TRBJ2-2, with D perhaps matching TRBD1 (6 bases). The CDR3 is 14 residues long. Germline lookup yields CDR1 MNHNY and CDR2 SVGAGI (reference sequence). V lost 3 bases to trimming and J lost 4 bases, with 9 bases between them. The CDR3 nucleotides are TGTGCCAGCAGTTATGGACAGTTCACCGGGGAGCTGTTTTTT. It codes for CASSYGQFTGELFF.

The V gene is TRBV11-3, the J gene TRBJ2-2; TRBD2 agrees at 11 bases. Germline V gene sequence: CDR1 SGHNT, CDR2 YENEEA. The CDR3 totals 15 residues. J was trimmed by 7 bases and V by 5 bases; bases with no gene match: 6. The CDR3 DNA follows: TGTGCCAGCAGCGTACTAGCGGGAGCGAGCGGGGAGCTGTTTTTT. This gives the protein CASSVLAGASGELFF. The full variable domain, in which reference TRBV11-3 and TRBJ2-2 provide the parts outside the CDR3, is EAGVVQSPRYKIIEKKQPVAFWCNPISGHNTLYWYLQNLGQGPELLIRYENEEAVDDSQLPKDRFSAERLKGVDSTLKIQPAELGDSAVYLCASSVLAGASGELFFGEGSRLTVL.

V and J are TRBV5-1 and TRBJ1-4; 11 nucleotides match TRBD1. The CDR3 totals 15 residues. Germline V CDR1 and CDR2: SGHRS, YFSETQ. The junction had 11 bases not matched to a gene; V was cut back by 8 bases and J by 8 bases. DNA of the CDR3: TGCGCCAGTGGGACAGGGGGGCTTGGTCCCGAAAAACTGTTTTTT. Its translation: CASGTGGLGPEKLFF.

This clone was counted a few times. The DNA for the CDR3 is TGCGCCAGCAGCTTGGTTACAGGGGGTGGCACAGATACGCAGTATTTT. Its protein product is CASSLVTGGGTDTQYF. The chain links TRBV5-1 to TRBJ2-3; TRBD1 matches at 8 bases. The CDR3 extends over 16 amino acids. Trimming at V came to 0 bases and at J to 1 base, leaving 4 bases not matched to a gene. The germline CDR1 and CDR2 sequences are SGHRS and YFSETQ. The full variable domain, with the rest looked up from reference TRBV5-1 and TRBJ2-3, is KAGVTQTPRYLIKTRGQQVTLSCSPISGHRSVSWYQQTPGQGLQFLFEYFSETQRNKGNFPGRFSGRQFSNSRSEMNVSTLELGDSALYLCASSLVTGGGTDTQYFGPGTRLTVL.

This sequence joins TRBV4-2 and TRBJ2-5; D possibly corresponds to TRBD1 (6 bases). Germline lookup yields CDR1 LGHNA and CDR2 YNFKEQ. The CDR3 runs to 16 residues. V lost 0 bases and J 4 bases, leaving 15 bases between the germline ends. This CDR3 is CASSQDVRKGVETQYF. For the CDR3, the DNA is TGTGCCAGCAGCCAAGATGTGAGGAAGGGGGTAGAGACCCAGTACTTC.

This chain links TRBV5-4 with TRBJ1-3, with D possibly matching TRBD1 (6 bases). Germline V gene lookup returns CDR1 SGHNT and CDR2 YYREEE (reference sequence). V lost 1 base, J lost 4 bases, and 12 bases lay in between. This CDR3 comprises 15 residues. For the CDR3, the DNA is TGTGCCAGCAGCTTGCGGGGGGCGCAAGGAAACACCATATATTTT. The encoded protein is CASSLRGAQGNTIYF.